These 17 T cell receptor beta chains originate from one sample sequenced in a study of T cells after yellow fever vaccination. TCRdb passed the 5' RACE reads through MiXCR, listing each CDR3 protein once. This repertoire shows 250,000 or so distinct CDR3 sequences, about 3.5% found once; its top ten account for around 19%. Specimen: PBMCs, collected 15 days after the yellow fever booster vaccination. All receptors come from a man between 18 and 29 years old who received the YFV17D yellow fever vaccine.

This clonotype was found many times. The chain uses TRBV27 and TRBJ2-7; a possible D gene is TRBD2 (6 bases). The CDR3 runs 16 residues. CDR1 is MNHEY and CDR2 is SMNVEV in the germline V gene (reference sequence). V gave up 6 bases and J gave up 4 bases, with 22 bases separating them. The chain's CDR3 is CASSPSWGDRLYEQYF. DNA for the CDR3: TGTGCCAGCAGCCCATCTTGGGGGGATCGCTTATACGAGCAGTACTTC.

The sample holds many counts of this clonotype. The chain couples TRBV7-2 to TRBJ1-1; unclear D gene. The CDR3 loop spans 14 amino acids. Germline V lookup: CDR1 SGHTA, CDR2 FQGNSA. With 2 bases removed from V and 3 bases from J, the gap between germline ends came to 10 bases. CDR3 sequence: CASSLRVTDTEAFF. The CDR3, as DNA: TGTGCCAGCAGCTTACGTGTCACGGACACTGAAGCTTTCTTT.

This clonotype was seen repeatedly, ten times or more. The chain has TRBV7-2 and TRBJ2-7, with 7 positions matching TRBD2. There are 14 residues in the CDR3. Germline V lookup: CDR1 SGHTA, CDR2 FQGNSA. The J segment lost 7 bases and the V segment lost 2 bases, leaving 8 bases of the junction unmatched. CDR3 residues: CASSLITGGGEQYV. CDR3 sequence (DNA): TGTGCCAGCAGCTTAATCACCGGGGGAGGGGAGCAGTACGTC.

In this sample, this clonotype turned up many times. The CDR3 loop reads CASSYSTPRGQPQHF. CDR3 nucleotide sequence: TGTGCCAGCAGTTACTCGACTCCCAGAGGTCAGCCCCAGCATTTT. This chain connects TRBV6-6 to TRBJ1-5; D remains ambiguous. Germline CDR1 and CDR2: MNHNY and SVGAGI (reference sequence). The V end lost 0 bases, the J end lost 6 bases, and 12 bases lay between the germline ends. The CDR3 covers 15 residues.

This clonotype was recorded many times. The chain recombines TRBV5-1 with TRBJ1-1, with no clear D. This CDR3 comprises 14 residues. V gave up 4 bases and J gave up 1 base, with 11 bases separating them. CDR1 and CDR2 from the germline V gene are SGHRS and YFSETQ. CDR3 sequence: CASSGWTRNTEAFF. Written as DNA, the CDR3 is TGCGCCAGCAGCGGATGGACGCGGAACACTGAAGCTTTCTTT.

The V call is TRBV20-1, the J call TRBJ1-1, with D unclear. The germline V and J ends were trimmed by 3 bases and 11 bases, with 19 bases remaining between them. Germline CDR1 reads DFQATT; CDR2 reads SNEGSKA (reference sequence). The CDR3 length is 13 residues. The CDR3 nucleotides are TGCAGTGCTAGTCGTCCAGACCAGACGTCGGCTTTCTTT. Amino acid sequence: CSASRPDQTSAFF.

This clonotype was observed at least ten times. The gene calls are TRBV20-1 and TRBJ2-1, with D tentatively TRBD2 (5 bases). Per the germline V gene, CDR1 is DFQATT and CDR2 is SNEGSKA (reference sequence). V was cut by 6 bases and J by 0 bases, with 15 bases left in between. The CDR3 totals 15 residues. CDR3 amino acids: CSARPGGSSYNEQFF. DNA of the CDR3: TGCAGTGCCCGACCAGGAGGTAGCTCCTACAATGAGCAGTTCTTC.

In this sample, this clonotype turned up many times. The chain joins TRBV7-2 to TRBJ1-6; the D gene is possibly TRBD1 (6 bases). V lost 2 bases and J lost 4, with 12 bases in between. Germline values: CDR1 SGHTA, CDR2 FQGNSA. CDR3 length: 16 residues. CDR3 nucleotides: TGTGCCAGCAGCTTATCAGGACAGTTTTATAATTCACCCCTCCACTTT. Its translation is CASSLSGQFYNSPLHF.

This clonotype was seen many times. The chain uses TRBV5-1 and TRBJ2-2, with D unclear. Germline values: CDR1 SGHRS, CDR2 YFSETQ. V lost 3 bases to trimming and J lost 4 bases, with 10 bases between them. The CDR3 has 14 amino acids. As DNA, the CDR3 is TGCGCCAGCAGCTCCAGACAACCCACCGGGGAGCTGTTTTTT. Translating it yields CASSSRQPTGELFF.

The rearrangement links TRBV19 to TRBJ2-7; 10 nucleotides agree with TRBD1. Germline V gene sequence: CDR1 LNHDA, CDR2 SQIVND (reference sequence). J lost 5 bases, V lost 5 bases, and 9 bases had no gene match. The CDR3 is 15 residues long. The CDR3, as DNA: TGTGCCAGTAGTCGATCCCGGGACAGGGGTGACGAGCAGTACTTC. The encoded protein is CASSRSRDRGDEQYF.

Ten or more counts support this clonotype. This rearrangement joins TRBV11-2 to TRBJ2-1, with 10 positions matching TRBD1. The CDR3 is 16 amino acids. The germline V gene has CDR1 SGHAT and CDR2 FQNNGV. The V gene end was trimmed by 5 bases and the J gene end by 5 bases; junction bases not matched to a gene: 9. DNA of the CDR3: TGTGCCAGCAGCACCCTCCGGGACAGGGGCCACAATGAGCAGTTCTTC. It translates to CASSTLRDRGHNEQFF.

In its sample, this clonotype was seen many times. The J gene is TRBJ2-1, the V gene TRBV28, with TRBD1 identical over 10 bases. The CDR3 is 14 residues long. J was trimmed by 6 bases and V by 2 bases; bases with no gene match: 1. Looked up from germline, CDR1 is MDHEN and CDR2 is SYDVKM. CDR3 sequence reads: CASSLGQGGNEQFF. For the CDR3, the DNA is TGTGCCAGCAGTTTAGGACAGGGGGGCAATGAGCAGTTCTTC.

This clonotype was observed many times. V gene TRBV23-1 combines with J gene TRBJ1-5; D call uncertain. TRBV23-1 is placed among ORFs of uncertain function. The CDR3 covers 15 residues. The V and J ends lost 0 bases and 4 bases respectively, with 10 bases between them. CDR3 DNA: TGCGCCAGCAGTCAATCGGGCAGCCCGAATCAGCCCCAGCATTTT. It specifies CASSQSGSPNQPQHF.

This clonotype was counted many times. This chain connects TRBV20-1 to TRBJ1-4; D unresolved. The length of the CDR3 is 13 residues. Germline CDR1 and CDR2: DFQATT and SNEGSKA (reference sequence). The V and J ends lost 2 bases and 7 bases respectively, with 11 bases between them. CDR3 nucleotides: TGCAGTGCTAGATCCGGGCGGGGTGAAAAACTGTTTTTT. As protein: CSARSGRGEKLFF.

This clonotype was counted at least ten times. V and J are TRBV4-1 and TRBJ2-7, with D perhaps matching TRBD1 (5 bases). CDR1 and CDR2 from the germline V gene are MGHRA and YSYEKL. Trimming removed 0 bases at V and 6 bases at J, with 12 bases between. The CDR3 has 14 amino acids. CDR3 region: CASSQDWQGFEQYF. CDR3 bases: TGCGCCAGCAGCCAAGATTGGCAGGGTTTCGAGCAGTACTTC.

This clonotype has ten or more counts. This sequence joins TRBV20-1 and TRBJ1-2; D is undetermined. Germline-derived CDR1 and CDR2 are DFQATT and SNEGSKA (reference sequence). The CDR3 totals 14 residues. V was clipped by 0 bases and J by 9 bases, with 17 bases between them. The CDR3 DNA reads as TGCAGTGCTAGAGATAGCCGGGCCCTTGGGAGCTACACCTTC. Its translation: CSARDSRALGSYTF.

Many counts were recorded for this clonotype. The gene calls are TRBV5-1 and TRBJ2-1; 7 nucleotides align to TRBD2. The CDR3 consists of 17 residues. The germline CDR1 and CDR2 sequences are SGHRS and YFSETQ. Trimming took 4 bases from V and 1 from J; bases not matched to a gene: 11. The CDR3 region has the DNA TGCGCCAGCAGCCCCCGAGGCGGCGGGGGTTCCTACAATGAGCAGTTCTTC. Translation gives CASSPRGGGGSYNEQFF. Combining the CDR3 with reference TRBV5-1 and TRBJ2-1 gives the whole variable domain KAGVTQTPRYLIKTRGQQVTLSCSPISGHRSVSWYQQTPGQGLQFLFEYFSETQRNKGNFPGRFSGRQFSNSRSEMNVSTLELGDSALYLCASSPRGGGGSYNEQFFGPGTRLTVL.